This TCR beta chain was found in a study of blood T cell repertoires in COVID-19. The CDR3 loop spans 12 amino acids. The germline CDR1 and CDR2 sequences are KGHDR and SFDVKD. V dropped 11 bases and J dropped 1 base, with 10 bases sitting between them. The protocol was immunoSEQ multiplex PCR, while the TCRdb copy is restricted to in-frame clones and leaves out a portion. This sample has 300,000 or so clones, with 70% to 90% found just once. The sequencing input was peripheral blood. The rearrangement uses TRBV24-1 and TRBJ1-1, with D tentatively TRBD1 (5 bases). The clonotype comes from a woman aged 25-40 years who had recovered from COVID-19. The CDR3 region is CAIRGSNTEAFF. In DNA form, the CDR3 reads TGTGCCATTCGGGGGTCGAACACTGAAGCTTTCTTT.